Each of the 14 T cell receptor beta chains below was sequenced from the same sample in a study of T cell responses to AZD1222 COVID-19 vaccine. Produced via immunoSEQ multiplex PCR; TCRdb's table is partial and in-frame only. This table has under 150,000 clones, approximately 90% appearing once. Here the sequenced sample was peripheral blood, taken on day 0 of MenACWY control vaccination. The receptor set was obtained from an adult in good health.

The chain uses TRBV27 and TRBJ1-6; D possibly corresponds to TRBD1 (5 bases). V lost 8 bases and J 4 bases, leaving 12 bases between the germline ends. The germline CDR1 and CDR2 sequences are MNHEY and SMNVEV (reference sequence). The CDR3 runs 14 residues. The CDR3 protein is CASGAGPYNSPLHF. The DNA of the CDR3 is TGTGCCAGCGGAGCGGGACCGTATAATTCACCCCTCCACTTT.

The chain carries TRBV6-2 or TRBV6-3 and TRBJ2-1; no definite D call. CDR3 length: 17 residues. The V end lost 0 bases, the J end lost 7 bases, and 19 bases lay between the germline ends. Germline loops: CDR1 MNHEY, CDR2 SVGEGT. In nucleotides, the CDR3 is TGTGCCAGCAGTTACTCGACTTTCCAAGGACGAACAAATGAGCAGTTCTTC. Protein sequence: CASSYSTFQGRTNEQFF.

The V call is TRBV5-1, the J call TRBJ2-5, with D hard to call. The CDR3 loop spans 13 amino acids. Looked up from germline, CDR1 is SGHRS and CDR2 is YFSETQ. V was trimmed by 1 base and J by 5 bases, leaving 9 bases between them. The CDR3 loop is CASSLRVRETQYF. In nucleotides, the CDR3 is TGCGCCAGCAGCTTGCGGGTGCGCGAGACCCAGTACTTC.

The chain couples TRBV28 to TRBJ1-3, with 7 bases aligning to TRBD1. The CDR3 is 15 amino acids. V lost 6 bases, J lost 4 bases, and 9 bases stayed unmatched. Germline V gene lookup returns CDR1 MDHEN and CDR2 SYDVKM. CDR3 loop: CASRRDSMSGNTIYF. CDR3 DNA sequence: TGTGCCAGCAGACGGGACAGCATGTCAGGAAACACCATATATTTT. The entire variable domain, with the rest obtained from reference TRBV28 and TRBJ1-3, is as follows: DVKVTQSSRYLVKRTGEKVFLECVQDMDHENMFWYRQDPGLGLRLIYFSYDVKMKEKGDIPEGYSVSREKKERFSLILESASTNQTSMYLCASRRDSMSGNTIYFGEGSWLTVV.

The gene calls are TRBV5-1 and TRBJ1-2; the match to TRBD1 covers 7 bases. CDR3 size: 13 residues. The V and J ends lost 2 bases and 7 bases, in that order; junction bases with no gene match: 5. Germline V gives CDR1 SGHRS, CDR2 YFSETQ. CDR3 in DNA: TGCGCCAGCAGCTTCCAGGGGGAAAGTGGCTACACCTTC. Protein: CASSFQGESGYTF.

The chain joins TRBV6-1 to TRBJ2-4; D is undetermined. Trimming cost V 1 base and J 8 bases, with 12 bases left between them. Germline CDR1 MNHNS, CDR2 SASEGT. The CDR3 length is 14 residues. CDR3 sequence (DNA): TGTGCCAGCAGTGAAGGTCCAGTCACAGACATTCAGTACTTC. Translation gives CASSEGPVTDIQYF.

This chain joins TRBV11-3 and TRBJ2-1; tentatively, D is TRBD1 or TRBD2 (6 bases each). CDR3 size: 11 residues. The V end was cut by 3 bases, the J end by 15 bases, with 12 bases between. Germline values: CDR1 SGHNT, CDR2 YENEEA. The CDR3 spells CASSFRGHGFF. The CDR3 DNA is TGTGCCAGCAGCTTTCGGGGGCACGGGTTCTTC.

This chain joins TRBV11-3 and TRBJ1-6; 8 nucleotides agree with TRBD1. Germline V gene sequence: CDR1 SGHNT, CDR2 YENEEA. V trimming: 1 base; J trimming: 6 bases; junction bases outside the gene matches: 2. The CDR3 spans 15 residues. CDR3 nucleotides: TGTGCCAGCAGCTTAGTCGACAGGGGTAATTCACCCCTCCACTTT. Its protein product is CASSLVDRGNSPLHF.

The genes are TRBV7-9 and TRBJ2-7; 9 bases map to TRBD2. The germline V gene encodes CDR1 SEHNR and CDR2 FQNEAQ (reference sequence). Losses at the gene ends were 4 bases for V and 5 bases for J; bases not matched to a gene: 9. This CDR3 has 15 amino acids. Here the CDR3 DNA reads TGTGCCAGCAGCTCGGCACTAGCGGGTCCAGACGAGCAGTACTTC. Its translation: CASSSALAGPDEQYF.

This clone was observed a single time. The chain recombines TRBV6-4 with TRBJ2-2; unclear D gene. V was pared by 0 bases and J by 6 bases, with 8 bases between. The length of the CDR3 is 14 residues. CDR1 is MRHNA and CDR2 is SNTAGT in the germline V gene. CDR3 nucleotides: TGTGCCAGCAGTGACTCGACGGAATCCGGGGAGCTGTTTTTT. Protein sequence: CASSDSTESGELFF.

The chain is built from TRBV7-9 and TRBJ2-1, with 12 bases identical to TRBD2. V shed 3 bases, J shed 6 bases, and the junction held 3 bases outside the gene matches. The germline CDR1 and CDR2 sequences are SEHNR and FQNEAQ (reference sequence). The CDR3 loop spans 15 amino acids. The CDR3 reads CASSFATSGSNEQFF. CDR3 sequence (DNA): TGTGCCAGCAGCTTCGCGACTAGCGGGAGCAATGAGCAGTTCTTC. Drawing the rest from reference TRBV7-9 and TRBJ2-1, the complete variable domain is DTGVSQNPRHKITKRGQNVTFRCDPISEHNRLYWYRQTLGQGPEFLTYFQNEAQLEKSRLLSDRFSAERPKGSFSTLEIQRTEQGDSAMYLCASSFATSGSNEQFFGPGTRLTVL.

The J gene is TRBJ1-1, the V gene TRBV7-9; D possibly corresponds to TRBD1 (5 bases). The V and J ends lost 1 base and 5 bases respectively, with 11 bases between them. This CDR3 is built from 14 residues. Germline loops: CDR1 SEHNR, CDR2 FQNEAQ (reference sequence). In DNA, the CDR3 is TGTGCCAGCAGCTTAGGCAGGGTAGGAACTGAAGCTTTCTTT. Its protein is CASSLGRVGTEAFF.

The J gene is TRBJ1-6, the V gene TRBV7-2; D is possibly TRBD1 (6 bases). The germline CDR1 and CDR2 sequences are SGHTA and FQGNSA. With 1 base removed from V and 6 bases from J, the gap between germline ends came to 13 bases. The CDR3 has 16 residues. The CDR3 coding sequence is TGTGCCAGCAGCTTAGGGGGGCAGAGAGGTAATTCACCCCTCCACTTT. The encoded protein is CASSLGGQRGNSPLHF.

Concerning this clone: The sample contains more than one DNA sequence encoding this CDR3. The rearrangement joins TRBV5-1 to TRBJ2-7; 7 bases fit TRBD2. CDR3 length: 11 residues. Germline V gives CDR1 SGHRS, CDR2 YFSETQ. Trimming took 4 bases from V and 7 from J; bases not matched to a gene: 2. CDR3 in amino acids: CASSPGGEQYF. In nucleotides, the CDR3 is TGCGCCAGCAGCCCGGGGGGAGAGCAGTACTTC.